A selection of T cell receptor beta chains follows, all from one sample in a study of cytomegalovirus exposure and HLA in healthy donors. The data were produced by immunoSEQ multiplex PCR, yet TCRdb's version contains in-frame clones alone and is incomplete. The profile shows 85,000 to 100,000 clones, around four fifths of them singletons. Input material: PBMCs. All receptors derive from a man aged 35 to 55 in good health and CMV-seropositive. Both conserved end residues are part of each CDR3. A D gene is named only where the DNA matches it firmly. The listing skips clone size in some rows; elsewhere it reads once, few, many or a size class.

cdr3_nt: TGCGCCAGCAGCGATACTAGCGGGAGAAGCGATACGCAGTATTTT
cdr3_aa: CASSDTSGRSDTQYF
d_call: TRBD2
clone_size: -
v_call: TRBV5-1
cdr3_length: 15
j_call: TRBJ2-3

cdr3_nt: TGTGCCAGCAGCAAGGGCGGGACAGGGGTAACTGGAAACACCATATATTTT
cdr3_aa: CASSKGGTGVTGNTIYF
d_call: TRBD1
clone_size: -
v_call: TRBV7-6
cdr3_length: 17
j_call: TRBJ1-3

cdr3_nt: TGTGCCAGCTACAGGCTCCTCAATTCACCCCTCCACTTT
cdr3_aa: CASYRLLNSPLHF
d_call: -
clone_size: -
v_call: TRBV2
cdr3_length: 13
j_call: TRBJ1-6

cdr3_nt: TGTGCCAGCAGCGCCGGGACAGCACTGACCGGGGAGCTGTTTTTT
cdr3_aa: CASSAGTALTGELFF
d_call: TRBD1
clone_size: -
v_call: TRBV7-6
cdr3_length: 15
j_call: TRBJ2-2

cdr3_nt: TGTGCCAGCAGTTTCGGGGGGTTTAGCAATCAGCCCCAGCATTTT
cdr3_aa: CASSFGGFSNQPQHF
d_call: -
clone_size: -
v_call: TRBV27
cdr3_length: 15
j_call: TRBJ1-5

cdr3_nt: TGTGCCAGCAGTGAAGCCCTGGGAGGGGGCCAAGAGACCCAGTACTTC
cdr3_aa: CASSEALGGGQETQYF
d_call: -
clone_size: -
v_call: TRBV6-1
cdr3_length: 16
j_call: TRBJ2-5

cdr3_nt: TGCGCCAGCAGCCAGGGGACAGGGGGATTCTACGAGCAGTACTTC
cdr3_aa: CASSQGTGGFYEQYF
d_call: TRBD1
clone_size: once
v_call: TRBV5-1
cdr3_length: 15
j_call: TRBJ2-7

cdr3_nt: TGTGCCAGCAGTTCCACTAGCGGGAGGTCATACGAGCAGTACTTC
cdr3_aa: CASSSTSGRSYEQYF
d_call: TRBD2
clone_size: -
v_call: TRBV28
cdr3_length: 15
j_call: TRBJ2-7

cdr3_nt: TGCAGCGTTGTCGGAGCGGGGGGTTACGAGCAGTACTTC
cdr3_aa: CSVVGAGGYEQYF
d_call: TRBD2
clone_size: -
v_call: TRBV29-1
cdr3_length: 13
j_call: TRBJ2-7

cdr3_nt: TGTGCCAGCAGAGCGGCTAGCGGGGGGGGCACAGATACGCAGTATTTT
cdr3_aa: CASRAASGGGTDTQYF
d_call: TRBD2
clone_size: -
v_call: TRBV2
cdr3_length: 16
j_call: TRBJ2-3

cdr3_nt: TGTGCCAGCAGCCATGGGCTAGCCCTGAGCTCCTACGAGCAGTACTTC
cdr3_aa: CASSHGLALSSYEQYF
d_call: -
clone_size: -
v_call: TRBV7-8
cdr3_length: 16
j_call: TRBJ2-7

cdr3_nt: TGTGCCAGCAGCAAGGACAGGGGGGTGGCAATTCAGCCCCAGCATTTT
cdr3_aa: CASSKDRGVAIQPQHF
d_call: -
clone_size: -
v_call: TRBV21-1
cdr3_length: 16
j_call: TRBJ1-5

cdr3_nt: TGTGCCAGCTCCCGGGACAACTTGTTCTCTGGGGCCAACGTCCTGACTTTC
cdr3_aa: CASSRDNLFSGANVLTF
d_call: -
clone_size: -
v_call: TRBV2
cdr3_length: 17
j_call: TRBJ2-6

cdr3_nt: TGTGCCAGCAGTGAAGAACAGGGGGGTTCACCCCTCCACTTT
cdr3_aa: CASSEEQGGSPLHF
d_call: TRBD1
clone_size: -
v_call: TRBV2
cdr3_length: 14
j_call: TRBJ1-6

cdr3_nt: TGTGCCAGCAGCTTGGATCTCTCTGGGGCCAACGTCCTGACTTTC
cdr3_aa: CASSLDLSGANVLTF
d_call: -
clone_size: -
v_call: TRBV5-4
cdr3_length: 15
j_call: TRBJ2-6

cdr3_nt: TGTGCCAGCAGACAAAACAGGGAGGGGAACAATGAGCAGTTCTTC
cdr3_aa: CASRQNREGNNEQFF
d_call: -
clone_size: -
v_call: TRBV27
cdr3_length: 15
j_call: TRBJ2-1

cdr3_nt: TGTGCCAGCAGTTCCGTGGGGGGTAACTATGGCTACACCTTC
cdr3_aa: CASSSVGGNYGYTF
d_call: -
clone_size: -
v_call: TRBV6-6
cdr3_length: 14
j_call: TRBJ1-2

cdr3_nt: TGTGCCAGTACACCGACAGGGGGAATTCGTGGCTACACCTTC
cdr3_aa: CASTPTGGIRGYTF
d_call: TRBD1
clone_size: -
v_call: TRBV19
cdr3_length: 14
j_call: TRBJ1-2

cdr3_nt: TGTGCCAGCAGCCCCGGACAATTCCAAGAGACCCAGTACTTC
cdr3_aa: CASSPGQFQETQYF
d_call: -
clone_size: once
v_call: TRBV28
cdr3_length: 14
j_call: TRBJ2-5

cdr3_nt: TGCGCCAGCTTGTCGCCTACCTCCTTCGAGCAGTACTTC
cdr3_aa: CASLSPTSFEQYF
d_call: -
clone_size: -
v_call: TRBV10-2
cdr3_length: 13
j_call: TRBJ2-7

cdr3_nt: TGTGCCAGCAGCCCGGACCGGGACACCTACAATGAGCAGTTCTTC
cdr3_aa: CASSPDRDTYNEQFF
d_call: -
clone_size: -
v_call: TRBV5-6
cdr3_length: 15
j_call: TRBJ2-1

cdr3_nt: TGCAGCGTTGCACCGGGGGGCAATCAGCCCCAGCATTTT
cdr3_aa: CSVAPGGNQPQHF
d_call: -
clone_size: -
v_call: TRBV29-1
cdr3_length: 13
j_call: TRBJ1-5

cdr3_nt: TGTGCCAGCAGTCCGGGACAGGGGGTTAGGGGCTATGGCTACACCTTC
cdr3_aa: CASSPGQGVRGYGYTF
d_call: TRBD1
clone_size: -
v_call: TRBV2
cdr3_length: 16
j_call: TRBJ1-2

cdr3_nt: TGTGCCAGCACCATAGGACAGTTTGGGAACTATGGCTACACCTTC
cdr3_aa: CASTIGQFGNYGYTF
d_call: -
clone_size: -
v_call: TRBV2
cdr3_length: 15
j_call: TRBJ1-2

cdr3_nt: TGTGCCAGCAGCCAAGGACTAGCGGGAGGGGATCAACTCTACGAGCAGTACTTC
cdr3_aa: CASSQGLAGGDQLYEQYF
d_call: TRBD2
clone_size: -
v_call: TRBV4-2
cdr3_length: 18
j_call: TRBJ2-7

cdr3_nt: TGTGCCAGCTCACCACAGGGAGATGGCTACACCTTC
cdr3_aa: CASSPQGDGYTF
d_call: -
clone_size: -
v_call: TRBV18
cdr3_length: 12
j_call: TRBJ1-2

cdr3_nt: TGCGCCAGCAGCCAAGATCTTCAGGCTTTCTATGGCTACACCTTC
cdr3_aa: CASSQDLQAFYGYTF
d_call: -
clone_size: few
v_call: TRBV4-3
cdr3_length: 15
j_call: TRBJ1-2

cdr3_nt: TGTGCCACTCGAGAGCGTAGCCGCTCCCACTACGAGCAGTACTTC
cdr3_aa: CATRERSRSHYEQYF
d_call: -
clone_size: -
v_call: TRBV27
cdr3_length: 15
j_call: TRBJ2-7

cdr3_nt: TGTGCCAGCAGTGAATATGGGGACAGGGGCTGTAGAGCTTTCTTT
cdr3_aa: CASSEYGDRGCRAFF
d_call: TRBD1
clone_size: -
v_call: TRBV6-1
cdr3_length: 15
j_call: TRBJ1-1

cdr3_nt: TGTGCCAAGAACCGGGACAGGGGGGAAGATAGCAATCAGCCCCAGCATTTT
cdr3_aa: CAKNRDRGEDSNQPQHF
d_call: TRBD1
clone_size: -
v_call: TRBV19
cdr3_length: 17
j_call: TRBJ1-5

cdr3_nt: TGCAGCGTGGGACAGGGGGAAGAGCAGTACTTC
cdr3_aa: CSVGQGEEQYF
d_call: TRBD1
clone_size: -
v_call: TRBV29-1
cdr3_length: 11
j_call: TRBJ2-7

cdr3_nt: TGTGCCAGCAGCCCTAGTTGGTCTGGGGCCAACGTCCTGACTTTC
cdr3_aa: CASSPSWSGANVLTF
d_call: -
clone_size: -
v_call: TRBV7-8
cdr3_length: 15
j_call: TRBJ2-6

cdr3_nt: TGTGCCAGCAGCTTAGTGGGGGGGAACTCCTACAATGAGCAGTTCTTC
cdr3_aa: CASSLVGGNSYNEQFF
d_call: TRBD2
clone_size: -
v_call: TRBV7-2
cdr3_length: 16
j_call: TRBJ2-1

cdr3_nt: TGTGCCATCAGTGATTCCCCCGGGGGGGGGTCCGGGGAGCTGTTTTTT
cdr3_aa: CAISDSPGGGSGELFF
d_call: TRBD2
clone_size: -
v_call: TRBV10-3
cdr3_length: 16
j_call: TRBJ2-2

cdr3_nt: TGTGCCAGCAGGCAGCGAGGCGGCTACACCTTC
cdr3_aa: CASRQRGGYTF
d_call: -
clone_size: -
v_call: TRBV6-5
cdr3_length: 11
j_call: TRBJ1-2

cdr3_nt: TGTGCCAGCAGCTTGGGTCCGGGGGGCGCAGGAAACACCATATATTTT
cdr3_aa: CASSLGPGGAGNTIYF
d_call: -
clone_size: few
v_call: TRBV12-1
cdr3_length: 16
j_call: TRBJ1-3

cdr3_nt: TGTGCCAGCAGTCCCTACCATAGCAATCAGCCCCAGCATTTT
cdr3_aa: CASSPYHSNQPQHF
d_call: -
clone_size: -
v_call: TRBV6-5
cdr3_length: 14
j_call: TRBJ1-5

cdr3_nt: TGTGCCAGCAGTTCACCGGCGGGGAAGAACACTGAAGCTTTCTTT
cdr3_aa: CASSSPAGKNTEAFF
d_call: -
clone_size: -
v_call: TRBV6-5
cdr3_length: 15
j_call: TRBJ1-1

cdr3_nt: TGCAGCGTTCTGACAGGGAAGGACATTCAGTACTTC
cdr3_aa: CSVLTGKDIQYF
d_call: TRBD1
clone_size: -
v_call: TRBV29-1
cdr3_length: 12
j_call: TRBJ2-4

cdr3_nt: TGCAGCGGGACTAGCGAGACCTTCACAGATACGCAGTATTTT
cdr3_aa: CSGTSETFTDTQYF
d_call: TRBD2
clone_size: -
v_call: TRBV29-1
cdr3_length: 14
j_call: TRBJ2-3